This T cell receptor (beta chain) was recorded in a study of naive and memory T cell subsets. Treatment described: skin biopsy from PPD injection site in Mantoux-positive individual. An oligonucleotide containing a UMI was ligated to the 3' end of TCR cDNA. Skin biopsies came from PPD injection sites in Mantoux-positive individuals. Cells were not sorted; total RNA input targeted roughly 1 to 1000 ng. This clonotype was observed a handful of times. The antigen remains unidentified. Study results and limitations: Higher TCR numbers at tuberculin sites reflect T cell infiltration, per interpretation.

Germline values: CDR1 LGHNA, CDR2 YNFKEQ. CDR3 size: 16 residues. Trimming took 1 base from V and 3 from J; bases not matched to a gene: 7. Ligated cDNA underwent four rounds of PCR with nested alpha and beta constant region primers and SP2. Blood and skin TCR RNA was reverse transcribed with alpha and beta constant primers. TCRdb re-analysed the UMI-ligation and nested PCR reads in MiXCR, keeping a single row per CDR3 protein. The sample yields more than 30,000 distinct CDR3 sequences, more than 9.5% seen once. This receptor was taken from an adult in good health. This specimen was skin, taken from a tuberculin skin test site. V usage is TRBV4-2 and J usage is TRBJ1-1; 8 bases map to TRBD1. The CDR3, as DNA: TGTGCCAGCAGCCAAGGCGATTTACAGGGGGACACTGAAGCTTTCTTT. It encodes CASSQGDLQGDTEAFF.